The rows below give T cell receptor beta chains drawn from one sample of a study of a mutant IDH1 vaccine in newly diagnosed glioma. Profiling relied on immunoSEQ multiplex PCR, and the TCRdb table lists in-frame clones only, not all of them. The repertoire holds about 50,000 clones, less than 85% seen once, with 4% to 5.5% in the top ten. Antigens of these TCRs are unknown. The source was PBMCs, collected from a glioma patient whose treatment included an IDH1 peptide vaccine. The receptors originated from a woman aged 40 to 50 with glioma. Some clones in this sample may be carry-over from other donors' samples. Both conserved end residues are part of each CDR3. The D gene is left open where the match is weak. For some rows the clone size is stated as once, few or many, or as a class when expanded; others skip it.

j_gene: TRBJ1-6
abundance: .
d_gene: .
v_gene: TRBV11-1
CDR3nt: TGTGCCACTTCTCCCCGGACAGATAATTCACCCCTCCACTTT
CDR3aa: CATSPRTDNSPLHF

j_gene: TRBJ2-7
abundance: .
d_gene: .
v_gene: TRBV18
CDR3nt: TGTGCCAGCTCACCCGTGAGGTCCGGGGTTAGCCCCTACGAGCAGTACTTC
CDR3aa: CASSPVRSGVSPYEQYF

j_gene: TRBJ1-1
abundance: .
d_gene: .
v_gene: TRBV5-6
CDR3nt: TGTGCCAGCAGCGACGTCTCGGGGGCCACTGAAGCTTTCTTT
CDR3aa: CASSDVSGATEAFF

j_gene: TRBJ1-5
abundance: .
d_gene: TRBD1
v_gene: TRBV19
CDR3nt: TGTGCCAGTACCGACAGGGGCAATCAGCCCCAGCATTTT
CDR3aa: CASTDRGNQPQHF

j_gene: TRBJ1-1
abundance: once
d_gene: .
v_gene: TRBV15
CDR3nt: TGTGCCACCAGCAGAGGCAAAGGGGGTTCTATCGGTGAAGCTTTCTTT
CDR3aa: CATSRGKGGSIGEAFF

j_gene: TRBJ2-7
abundance: .
d_gene: .
v_gene: TRBV7-7
CDR3nt: TGTGCTAGCAGCTTAACCGACAGCTCCTACGAGCAGTACTTC
CDR3aa: CASSLTDSSYEQYF

j_gene: TRBJ2-7
abundance: few
d_gene: .
v_gene: TRBV5-1
CDR3nt: TGCGCCAGCAGTTATGCCGGACAGCTCTACGAGCAGTACTTC
CDR3aa: CASSYAGQLYEQYF

j_gene: TRBJ1-1
abundance: .
d_gene: .
v_gene: TRBV21-1
CDR3nt: TGTGCCAGCAGCAAGGGCAGGAAGAACACTGAAGCTTTCTTT
CDR3aa: CASSKGRKNTEAFF

j_gene: TRBJ2-6
abundance: .
d_gene: TRBD1
v_gene: TRBV19
CDR3nt: TGTGCCACCACGCCCTTCGGGACAGTATACTCTGGGGCCAACGTCCTGACTTTC
CDR3aa: CATTPFGTVYSGANVLTF

j_gene: TRBJ1-1
abundance: .
d_gene: .
v_gene: TRBV2
CDR3nt: TGTGCCAGCAGCTCCGATACAGGGATCCACACTGAAGCTTTCTTT
CDR3aa: CASSSDTGIHTEAFF

j_gene: TRBJ2-7
abundance: .
d_gene: .
v_gene: TRBV2
CDR3nt: TGTGCCAGCACCGGATCCATAGCGTACGAGCAGTACTTC
CDR3aa: CASTGSIAYEQYF

j_gene: TRBJ2-1
abundance: .
d_gene: .
v_gene: TRBV5-1
CDR3nt: TGCGCCAGCAGCTTGGACAGGGTTTCAGGCTACAATGAGCAGTTCTTC
CDR3aa: CASSLDRVSGYNEQFF

j_gene: TRBJ1-3
abundance: .
d_gene: .
v_gene: TRBV14
CDR3nt: TGTGCCAGCAGCTACGGACACCTCTCTGGAAACACCATATATTTT
CDR3aa: CASSYGHLSGNTIYF

j_gene: TRBJ1-1
abundance: few
d_gene: .
v_gene: TRBV9
CDR3nt: TGTGCCAGCAGCGTAGGCTGGACGGTGAACACTGAAGCTTTCTTT
CDR3aa: CASSVGWTVNTEAFF

j_gene: TRBJ2-5
abundance: .
d_gene: .
v_gene: TRBV5-5
CDR3nt: TGTGCCAGCAGCTTTTTTTTATCAAGGACCCAGTACTTC
CDR3aa: CASSFFLSRTQYF

j_gene: TRBJ1-3
abundance: once
d_gene: .
v_gene: TRBV4-2
CDR3nt: TGTGCCAGCAGCCAAGGCCGGAGAAGAAGCTCTGGAAACACCATATATTTT
CDR3aa: CASSQGRRRSSGNTIYF

j_gene: TRBJ1-1
abundance: .
d_gene: .
v_gene: TRBV6-1
CDR3nt: TGTGCCAGCAGTGCGCTTTCCGGGGGGAACACTGAAGCTTTCTTT
CDR3aa: CASSALSGGNTEAFF

j_gene: TRBJ2-7
abundance: .
d_gene: .
v_gene: TRBV6-6
CDR3nt: TGTGCCAGCAGGCTACAGTCCTTCGAGCAGTACTTC
CDR3aa: CASRLQSFEQYF

j_gene: TRBJ1-2
abundance: .
d_gene: .
v_gene: TRBV5-6
CDR3nt: TGTGCCAGCGCGAGGTGGGGCCCTGACTATGGCTACACCTTC
CDR3aa: CASARWGPDYGYTF

j_gene: TRBJ2-5
abundance: once
d_gene: .
v_gene: TRBV7-8
CDR3nt: TGTGCCAGCAGCTTGGACACTCTAGGGCAAGAGACCCAGTACTTC
CDR3aa: CASSLDTLGQETQYF

j_gene: TRBJ1-1
abundance: .
d_gene: .
v_gene: TRBV30
CDR3nt: TGTGCCTGGAGTGTAGACCGGAACACTGAAGCTTTCTTT
CDR3aa: CAWSVDRNTEAFF

j_gene: TRBJ2-2
abundance: once
d_gene: TRBD2
v_gene: TRBV7-2
CDR3nt: TGTGCCAGCAGGCAGACTAGCGGGGGGACCGGGGAGCTGTTTTTT
CDR3aa: CASRQTSGGTGELFF

j_gene: TRBJ1-1
abundance: few
d_gene: TRBD1
v_gene: TRBV2
CDR3nt: TGTGCCAGCAGGGGGACAGGGGGAGGCACTGAAGCTTTCTTT
CDR3aa: CASRGTGGGTEAFF

j_gene: TRBJ1-2
abundance: .
d_gene: .
v_gene: TRBV19
CDR3nt: TGTGCCAGTAGTGAAACCTACTATGGCTACACCTTC
CDR3aa: CASSETYYGYTF

j_gene: TRBJ1-3
abundance: once
d_gene: .
v_gene: TRBV13
CDR3nt: TGTGCCAGCAGCGTTAGGACAGACTCTGGAAACACCATATATTTT
CDR3aa: CASSVRTDSGNTIYF

j_gene: TRBJ1-6
abundance: .
d_gene: .
v_gene: TRBV11-2
CDR3nt: TGTGCCAGCAGCTCCCCCGGGACGGTGAATTCACCCCTCCACTTT
CDR3aa: CASSSPGTVNSPLHF

j_gene: TRBJ2-5
abundance: .
d_gene: .
v_gene: TRBV5-1
CDR3nt: TGCGCCAGCAGCTCCTCAGGGGGGCAGCAAGAGACCCAGTACTTC
CDR3aa: CASSSSGGQQETQYF

j_gene: TRBJ1-3
abundance: .
d_gene: .
v_gene: TRBV6-5
CDR3nt: TGTGCCAGCAGTTATAGTGAGGGCTCTGGAAACACCATATATTTT
CDR3aa: CASSYSEGSGNTIYF

j_gene: TRBJ1-5
abundance: .
d_gene: .
v_gene: TRBV30
CDR3nt: TGTGCCTGGAGTAACAGCTACAATCAGCCCCAGCATTTT
CDR3aa: CAWSNSYNQPQHF

j_gene: TRBJ1-2
abundance: .
d_gene: TRBD1
v_gene: TRBV9
CDR3nt: TGTGCCAGCAGCGCCGCTGCGGGACAGGGGGTTAGTGGCTACACCTTC
CDR3aa: CASSAAAGQGVSGYTF

j_gene: TRBJ1-5
abundance: .
d_gene: .
v_gene: TRBV10-3
CDR3nt: TGTGCCATCAGTGACAGAGGTTCTAGGGGTCAGCCCCAGCATTTT
CDR3aa: CAISDRGSRGQPQHF

j_gene: TRBJ2-2
abundance: .
d_gene: TRBD1
v_gene: TRBV19
CDR3nt: TGTGCCAGTAGTATATCTAGGCGACAGGGGGATTTGTTTTTT
CDR3aa: CASSISRRQGDLFF

j_gene: TRBJ2-3
abundance: .
d_gene: .
v_gene: TRBV30
CDR3nt: TGTGCCTGGAGTTTTAAAGCTAGCACAGATACGCAGTATTTT
CDR3aa: CAWSFKASTDTQYF

j_gene: TRBJ1-4
abundance: few
d_gene: TRBD1
v_gene: TRBV2
CDR3nt: TGTGCCAGCAAACCAGGGGGCAATGAAAAACTGTTTTTT
CDR3aa: CASKPGGNEKLFF

j_gene: TRBJ2-7
abundance: .
d_gene: .
v_gene: TRBV29-1
CDR3nt: TGCAGCGTTGCCGAGTCCGCCTACGAGCAGTACTTC
CDR3aa: CSVAESAYEQYF

j_gene: TRBJ2-4
abundance: .
d_gene: .
v_gene: TRBV5-6
CDR3nt: TGTGCCAGCAGCTTCCCTCGGGGGAACAAAAACATTCAGTACTTC
CDR3aa: CASSFPRGNKNIQYF

j_gene: TRBJ2-3
abundance: .
d_gene: TRBD1
v_gene: TRBV30
CDR3nt: TGTGCCTGGACCAAGCACAGGGGAGTAGCAGATACGCAGTATTTT
CDR3aa: CAWTKHRGVADTQYF

j_gene: TRBJ1-2
abundance: .
d_gene: .
v_gene: TRBV5-1
CDR3nt: TGCGCCAGCAGCAAACAGGGTCCGAACTATGGCTACACCTTC
CDR3aa: CASSKQGPNYGYTF

j_gene: TRBJ1-5
abundance: .
d_gene: TRBD1
v_gene: TRBV6-6
CDR3nt: TGTGCCAGCAGTTACGGGACAGGGGCCAATCAGCCCCAGCATTTT
CDR3aa: CASSYGTGANQPQHF

j_gene: TRBJ1-1
abundance: .
d_gene: TRBD1
v_gene: TRBV19
CDR3nt: TGTGCCAGTAGTATCCCCACAGGGGGCCTTGACACTGAAGCTTTCTTT
CDR3aa: CASSIPTGGLDTEAFF

j_gene: TRBJ1-2
abundance: few
d_gene: TRBD1
v_gene: TRBV29-1
CDR3nt: TGCAGCGTTGATCCACAGGGGGATCACTATGGCTACACCTTC
CDR3aa: CSVDPQGDHYGYTF

j_gene: TRBJ1-2
abundance: .
d_gene: .
v_gene: TRBV5-6
CDR3nt: TGTGCCAGCAGCTTGAGTGAGAGAGCTAACTATGGCTACACCTTC
CDR3aa: CASSLSERANYGYTF

j_gene: TRBJ2-7
abundance: .
d_gene: TRBD1
v_gene: TRBV6-1
CDR3nt: TGTGCCAGCAGCCTTGACAGGGCTTCCTACGAGCAGTACTTC
CDR3aa: CASSLDRASYEQYF